This T cell receptor (beta chain) comes out of a study of molecular identifiers for immune sequencing clone quantification. Libraries of bulk TCR were made by previously described methods (with listed TCR primers). One entry per CDR3 protein results from TCRdb running MiXCR on the PCR reads. The sample lists fewer than 350,000 distinct CDR3 sequences, around a fifth occurring once. As concerns this clonotype: A clone one base away is much larger, so this may be a read error.

The germline V gene encodes CDR1 PRHDT and CDR2 FYEKMQ (reference sequence). The CDR3 spans 17 residues. Naive CD8 T cells were sorted, and the gate applied was CD8+CD4-CCR7+CD45RA+. V usage is TRBV13 and J usage is TRBJ1-4, with 9 bases lining up with TRBD1. What was sequenced was naive CD8+ T cells from blood, with Jurkat cell RNA spiked in. The subset: FACS-sorted CD8+CD4-CCR7+CD45RA+ naive T cells. The receptor was derived from a human donor in good health. Some libraries in this study had Jurkat cell RNA spiked in. The CDR3 protein is CASSSVPGQGSNEKLVF. For the CDR3, the DNA is TGTGCCAGCAGTTCGGTCCCGGGACAGGGATCTAATGAAAAACTGGTTTTT. The full variable domain, rest sourced from reference TRBV13 and TRBJ1-4, is AAGVIQSPRHLIKEKRETATLKCYPIPRHDTVYWYQQGPGQDPQFLISFYEKMQSDKGSIPDRFSAQQFSDYHSELNMSSLELGDSALYFCASSSVPGQGSNEKLVFGSGTQLSVL.